This TCR beta chain appears in the sequencing data of a study of T-cell reconstitution after alpha-beta-depleted transplantation in children. Unique molecular identifiers were built into the TCRbeta library. TCRdb recomputed calls from the PCR reads with MiXCR, one row per CDR3 protein. The repertoire consists of about 140,000 distinct CDR3 sequences, with around 8.5% occurring once and the leading ten covering around 18%. This clonotype was recorded many times. The source of this sequence is a female patient aged 2-10 years who had a stem cell transplant for congenital amegakaryocytic thrombocytopenia, so the T cells may come from the graft donor. The sample in question was PBMCs, mostly from graft donor cells, obtained 180 days after TCRalphabeta/CD19-depleted stem cell transplant.

DNA for the CDR3: TGCGCCAGCAGCCGACCCCGGGACGAGCCCACAGATACGCAGTATTTT. It is translated as CASSRPRDEPTDTQYF. The chain has TRBV4-1 and TRBJ2-3, with D perhaps given as TRBD1 or TRBD2 (5 bases each). V shed 4 bases and J shed 2 bases, with 16 bases lying between them. The germline V gene has CDR1 MGHRA and CDR2 YSYEKL. This CDR3 region has 16 residues.